This T cell receptor (beta chain) is from a study of shared clonotypes between healthy human individuals. Study-level results: Sequencing depth was expected to affect clonotype sharing among donors. Estimated clonotype richness was generally higher in naive than memory subsets.

Details on this clone: Its specificity is not known.

The CDR3 totals 14 residues. The V segment lost 6 bases and the J segment 8 bases; nucleotides outside the gene matches: 10. Germline-derived CDR1 and CDR2 are SNHLY and FYNNEI. A CD45RA-negative memory subset and a CD45RA+ naive subset were separated from the CD4+ cells. Clones were sequenced by immunoSEQ multiplex PCR, and TCRdb holds only the in-frame ones, with some missing. Here the sample spans 2,100,000 or so clones, approximately 94% being singletons. The receptor was isolated from a man aged 18 to 29 in good health. The sample consisted of naive CD4+ T cells sorted from blood. Subset noted: CD45RA+ positively selected. The chain carries TRBV2 and TRBJ2-1; 7 bases line up with TRBD2. DNA of the CDR3: TGTGCCAGCAGGTCCGGACTAGTGAGCGATGAGCAGTTCTTC. Protein: CASRSGLVSDEQFF.